The rows below give T cell receptor beta chains drawn from one sample of a study of blood T cell repertoires in COVID-19. The protocol was immunoSEQ multiplex PCR, while the TCRdb copy is restricted to in-frame clones and leaves out a portion. The sample consists of 90,000 to 150,000 clones, less than 75% of them appearing once. Sequencing was performed on peripheral blood. Receptors were obtained from a human donor with acute or convalescent COVID-19. The donor label of this sample is uncertain. CDR3s leave out the opening cysteine and the closing phenylalanine or tryptophan.

J,V,CDR3
TRBJ2-5,TRBV6-5,ASSYSPGGQETQY
TRBJ2-5,TRBV7-6,ASSRLAVQETQY
TRBJ2-3,TRBV7-9,ASSPRGTGTDTQY
TRBJ1-5,TRBV20-1,SASTGINQPQH
TRBJ2-3,TRBV29-1,SVERGSTDTQY
TRBJ1-2,TRBV5-1,ASSLERHSYT
TRBJ2-5,TRBV24-1,ATSATGGRETQY
TRBJ2-7,TRBV7-9,ASSLWGAYEQY
TRBJ1-1,TRBV18,ASSRGTANTEAF
TRBJ1-2,TRBV4-2,ASSHYTDRGYGYT
TRBJ2-3,TRBV7-9,ASSLGLADTQY
TRBJ1-6,TRBV2,ASQQGYNSPLH
TRBJ2-2,TRBV5-6,ASSLRGQTGELF
TRBJ1-6,TRBV2,ASSDASSYNSPLH
TRBJ2-2,TRBV3-1/TRBV3-2,ASSERRGTTGELF
TRBJ1-3,TRBV4-1,ASSQEVAGNTIY
TRBJ2-2,TRBV3-1/TRBV3-2,ASRVGQGATGELF
TRBJ1-2,TRBV14,ASSQSRNGYGYT
TRBJ1-5,TRBV6-1,ASSASDRGSNQPQH
TRBJ1-4,TRBV29-1,SVARPGDGKLF
TRBJ1-1,TRBV11-2,ASSQVKLNTEAF
TRBJ1-2,TRBV28,ASSRDSSYGYT
TRBJ1-1,TRBV7-2,ASSLGQGWNTEAF
TRBJ2-5,TRBV7-8,ASGRGGQETQY
TRBJ1-6,TRBV7-9,ASSPPNGNSPLH
TRBJ2-5,TRBV6-5,ASKQGPYQETQY
TRBJ1-1,TRBV25-1,ASRDDRGRYTEAF
TRBJ1-2,TRBV7-6,ASSSGQGLYGYT
TRBJ1-4,TRBV28,ASVRNQGEKLF
TRBJ2-1,TRBV7-9,ASSLRPDEQF
TRBJ2-1,TRBV6-5,ASSYWSQGGNEQF
TRBJ1-4,TRBV4-1,ASSPRGTNEKLF
TRBJ1-6,TRBV6-5,ASSSTGSPLH
TRBJ1-2,TRBV7-9,ASSTEYRTQGYT
TRBJ1-1,TRBV19,ASGARGAEAF
TRBJ2-3,TRBV5-6,ASSGGTSGGAHTQY
TRBJ1-4,TRBV7-8,ASSWYSGTNEKLF
TRBJ2-5,TRBV19,ASRSLAGVQETQY
TRBJ2-7,TRBV7-8,ASSLGPGLSYEQY
TRBJ2-7,TRBV2,ASSLSSYEQY
TRBJ2-1,TRBV27,ASSSAGLNSEQF
TRBJ2-5,TRBV7-6,ASSIGETQY
TRBJ1-1,TRBV7-6,ASSLIALDTEAF
TRBJ2-5,TRBV19,ASKVGGQETQY
TRBJ1-2,TRBV7-2,ASSLGTGREGYT
TRBJ1-2,TRBV3-1/TRBV3-2,ASSHRPGDYGYT
TRBJ1-2,TRBV18,ASSQGREGYT
TRBJ1-2,TRBV5-6,ASSSRGDRVFYGYT